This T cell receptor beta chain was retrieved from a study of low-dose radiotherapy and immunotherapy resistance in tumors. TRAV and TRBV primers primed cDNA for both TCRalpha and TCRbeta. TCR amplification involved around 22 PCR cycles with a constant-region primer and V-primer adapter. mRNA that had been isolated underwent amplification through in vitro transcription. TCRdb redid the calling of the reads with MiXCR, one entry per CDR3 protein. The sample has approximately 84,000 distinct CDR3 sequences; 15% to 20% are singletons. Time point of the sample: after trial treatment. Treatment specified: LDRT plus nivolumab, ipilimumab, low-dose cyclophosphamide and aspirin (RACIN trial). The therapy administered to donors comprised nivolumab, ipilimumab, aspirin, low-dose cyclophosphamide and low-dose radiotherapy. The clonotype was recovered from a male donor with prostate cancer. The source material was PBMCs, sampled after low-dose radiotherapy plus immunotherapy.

The CDR3 DNA sequence: TGTGCCAGCAGCCAAGTGTGGGGGCGGACTAGCGGGACCTACGAGCAGTACTTC. Protein: CASSQVWGRTSGTYEQYF. The chain has TRBV3-1 and TRBJ2-7; the match to TRBD2 covers 12 bases. The V and J ends lost 1 base and 2 bases, in that order; junction bases with no gene match: 9. The CDR3 is 18 amino acids. Germline CDR1 and CDR2: LGHDT and YNNKEL (reference sequence).